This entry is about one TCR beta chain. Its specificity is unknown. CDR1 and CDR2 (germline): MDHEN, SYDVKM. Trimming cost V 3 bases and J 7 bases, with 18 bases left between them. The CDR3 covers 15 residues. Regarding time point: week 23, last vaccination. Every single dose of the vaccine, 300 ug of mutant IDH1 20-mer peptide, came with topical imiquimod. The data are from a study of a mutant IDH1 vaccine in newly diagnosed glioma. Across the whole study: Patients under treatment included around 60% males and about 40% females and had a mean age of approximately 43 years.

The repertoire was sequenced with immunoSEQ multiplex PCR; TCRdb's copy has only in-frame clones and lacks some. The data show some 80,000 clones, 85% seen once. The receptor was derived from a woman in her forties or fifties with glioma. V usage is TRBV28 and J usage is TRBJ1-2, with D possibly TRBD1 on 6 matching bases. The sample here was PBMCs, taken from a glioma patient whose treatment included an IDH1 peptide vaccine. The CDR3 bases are TGTGCCAGCAGTTTGGGCACCCGGGGGGCGGCTGGCTACACCTTC. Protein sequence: CASSLGTRGAAGYTF.